This T cell receptor (beta chain) was sequenced for a study of CD8+ T cells in alopecia areata. This CDR3 spans 14 amino acids. Germline V gives CDR1 ENHRY, CDR2 SYGVKD. V was pared by 2 bases and J by 1 base, with 6 bases between. Described treatment: oral pan-JAK inhibitor, 5-10 mg twice daily. Sequencing templates came from extracted RNA that was reverse transcribed into cDNA. Clones were read by immunoSEQ multiplex PCR, and TCRdb kept only the in-frame ones, dropping some. The sample comprises over 150,000 clones, about 48% of which are singletons, and roughly 10% rests with the top ten. The source material was CD8+ T cells sorted from blood, sampled at week 24, from a patient treated with tofacitinib. The sequence derives from a human donor with alopecia areata. V is TRBV10-3 and J is TRBJ1-5; D is ambiguous. CDR3 nucleotides: TGTGCCATCAGTGAGGGACTGAGCAATCAGCCCCAGCATTTT. Amino acids: CAISEGLSNQPQHF.